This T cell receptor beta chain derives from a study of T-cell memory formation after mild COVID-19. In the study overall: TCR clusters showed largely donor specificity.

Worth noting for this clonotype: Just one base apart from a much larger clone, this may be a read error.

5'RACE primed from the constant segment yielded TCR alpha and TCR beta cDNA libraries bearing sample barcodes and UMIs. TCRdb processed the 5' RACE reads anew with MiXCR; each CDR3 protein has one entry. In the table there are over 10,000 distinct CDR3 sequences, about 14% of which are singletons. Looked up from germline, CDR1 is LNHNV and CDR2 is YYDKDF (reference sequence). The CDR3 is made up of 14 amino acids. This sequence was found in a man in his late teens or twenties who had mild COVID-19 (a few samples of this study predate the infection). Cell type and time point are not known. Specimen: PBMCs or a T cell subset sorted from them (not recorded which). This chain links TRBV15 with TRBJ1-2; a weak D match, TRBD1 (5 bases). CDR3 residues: CATSMRGSNYGYNF. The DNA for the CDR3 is TGTGCCACCAGCATGCGGGGGTCTAACTATGGCTACAACTTC.